The 9 T cell receptor beta chains reported below all come from one sample, sequenced in a study of shared clonotypes between healthy human individuals. Naive CD8 cells were CD45RO-negative, positively selected for CCR7, excluding terminally differentiated effector memory CD45RA+ cells. Using immunoSEQ multiplex PCR, the repertoire was profiled, and TCRdb retains in-frame clones only, with some absent. Here the sample spans 700,000 to 950,000 clones, 95% to 97% being singletons. Sequences were obtained from naive CD8+ T cells sorted from blood. The source of these receptors is a man aged 25-45 years in good health.

The chain carries TRBV4-1 and TRBJ2-2; tentatively, D is TRBD1 (6 bases). The CDR3 is made up of 17 amino acids. CDR1 is MGHRA, CDR2 YSYEKL, per germline. V shed 4 bases and J shed 1 base, with 16 bases lying between them. CDR3 nucleotide sequence: TGCGCCAGCAGCCTCCGGGACACCCGGATGAACACCGGGGAGCTGTTTTTT. This gives the protein CASSLRDTRMNTGELFF.

The chain combines TRBV4-2 with TRBJ1-2; 9 nucleotides line up with TRBD1. V shed 3 bases, J shed 7 bases, and the junction held 6 bases outside the gene matches. Germline V gene data show CDR1 as LGHNA and CDR2 as YNFKEQ. This CDR3 spans 14 amino acids. CDR3 region: CASSHLRTGAGYTF. CDR3 coding DNA: TGTGCCAGCAGCCACCTCCGGACAGGGGCTGGCTACACCTTC.

This clone was detected once. The rearrangement joins TRBV27 to TRBJ2-3; tentatively, D is TRBD1 or TRBD2 (5 bases each). This CDR3 has 11 amino acids. Germline loops: CDR1 MNHEY, CDR2 SMNVEV (reference sequence). Deletions cut 9 bases from V and 6 bases from J, with 10 bases between. CDR3 amino acids: CASRWGDTQYF. CDR3 in DNA: TGTGCCAGTCGTTGGGGGGATACGCAGTATTTT.

The chain links TRBV7-9 to TRBJ2-7; maybe TRBD1 (6 bases). The CDR3 is 15 residues long. The germline V gene encodes CDR1 SEHNR and CDR2 FQNEAQ (reference sequence). V lost 5 bases, J lost 5 bases, and 19 bases lay in between. The CDR3 bases are TGTGCCAGCAGCGCTACGGAAACAGGGTGGGACGAGCAGTACTTC. Its protein is CASSATETGWDEQYF.

A note on this clone: An end of the junction differs from the germline gene, which may be a read error. The rearrangement uses TRBV27 and TRBJ2-7; 11 nucleotides align to TRBD2. The CDR3 has 15 residues. Germline V gene sequence: CDR1 MNHEY, CDR2 SMNVEV (reference sequence). The CDR3 protein is CASFGHTTSGTLGLF. For the CDR3, the DNA is TGTGCCAGTTTTGGGCACACGACTAGCGGGACCCTCGGACTCTTC.

The CDR3 sequence: CASSPGLAELSGANVLTF. CDR3 nucleotides: TGTGCCAGCAGTCCGGGACTAGCGGAGCTCTCTGGGGCCAACGTCCTGACTTTC. V gene TRBV28 combines with J gene TRBJ2-6; 11 bases match TRBD2. The V gene end was trimmed by 5 bases and the J gene end by 0 bases; junction bases not matched to a gene: 6. CDR3 length equals 18 residues. Germline V CDR1 and CDR2: MDHEN, SYDVKM.

The V gene is TRBV5-6, the J gene TRBJ2-1; possible D gene TRBD1, 5 bases. The CDR3 is 13 amino acids. Trimming took off 3 bases at V and 5 bases at J, with 9 bases between the two ends. Germline lookup yields CDR1 SGHDT and CDR2 YYEEEE. The DNA of the CDR3 is TGTGCCAGCAGCTGGGGCCCCGACAATGAGCAGTTCTTC. It specifies CASSWGPDNEQFF.

V and J are TRBV6-5 and TRBJ2-7; D not certain. This CDR3 is built from 13 residues. V lost 2 bases, J lost 3 bases, and 8 bases lay in between. CDR1 and CDR2 from the germline V gene are MNHEY and SVGAGI. CDR3 sequence: CASSYARVYEQYF. The CDR3 coding sequence is TGTGCCAGCAGTTACGCTAGAGTCTACGAGCAGTACTTC.

This clone was seen just once. The chain links TRBV2 to TRBJ2-1; TRBD2 aligns across 10 bases. V lost 7 bases and J lost 8; bases outside the gene matches: 17. The CDR3 is made up of 17 amino acids. The germline V gene has CDR1 SNHLY and CDR2 FYNNEI. The CDR3 protein is CASKGIEAGGPFDEQFF. As DNA, the CDR3 is TGTGCCAGCAAGGGTATAGAAGCGGGAGGGCCTTTCGATGAGCAGTTCTTC.